This T cell receptor beta chain was sequenced in a study of tumor and adjacent non-tumor tissue in lung cancer. Study information: Samples averaged roughly 4.2 million productive TCRbeta reads each.

Notes on this clonotype: Its target is not known.

Study-level points and caveats: Tumor TCR diversity, when higher, was linked to shorter survival.

The template was RNA from unsorted bulk tissue. The library came from three nested PCR rounds adapted from ARM-PCR protocols. Each CDR3 protein is one row after TCRdb ran MiXCR on the multiplex PCR reads. The sample holds around 140,000 distinct CDR3 sequences, around two thirds seen once. The V and J ends lost 0 bases and 3 bases respectively, with 10 bases between them. This CDR3 comprises 16 residues. CDR1 is SGHRS, CDR2 YFSETQ, per germline. This TCR was sampled from a man in his sixties with small cell lung cancer. The sequenced sample was lung tumor tissue. The J gene is TRBJ2-6, the V gene TRBV5-1; D may be TRBD1 (6 bases). The CDR3 bases are TGCGCCAGCAGCTTGGACGGGACAAGTGGGGCCAACGTCCTGACTTTC. As protein: CASSLDGTSGANVLTF.